What follows describes a single TCR beta chain. Its antigen is not identified. Other DNA variants within this sample encode the same CDR3. The CDR3 is 12 amino acids. The germline V and J ends were trimmed by 6 bases and 2 bases, with 5 bases remaining between them. Germline V gives CDR1 LNHDA, CDR2 SQIVND (reference sequence). The data were taken from a study of shared clonotypes between healthy human individuals. The naive CD8 subset, CD45RO-negative cells positively selected for CCR7, excluded terminally differentiated effector memory CD45RA+ cells. Profiled with immunoSEQ multiplex PCR; TCRdb holds only in-frame clones, not every one. This table holds over 2 million clones, around 96% found once. Notes on the study in general: Among donors, sharing of clonotypes was expected to be affected by sequencing depth. Sampling covered blood only; tissue repertoires likely differ.

This clonotype was sampled from a man younger than 35 in good health. The rearrangement links TRBV19 to TRBJ1-5, with D hard to call. Sequenced material: naive CD8+ T cells sorted from blood. The CDR3 is CASRQGNQPQHF. The CDR3 DNA reads as TGTGCCAGTAGGCAGGGCAATCAGCCCCAGCATTTT.